Following are 24 T cell receptor beta chains from one sample sequenced in a study of beta chain features in type 1 diabetes. The sequenced template was cDNA made from the entire isolated RNA. Profiling relied on immunoSEQ multiplex PCR, and the TCRdb table lists in-frame clones only, not all of them. The sample lists 810,000 or so clones; 15% to 20% were seen once. Material: naive CD4+ T cells from blood. Receptors originate from a woman younger than 35 in good health.

The CDR3 is CASSSGGGSRDTQYF. The CDR3 nucleotides are TGCGCCAGCAGCTCCGGCGGCGGGAGTCGGGATACGCAGTATTTT. This chain links TRBV5-1 with TRBJ2-3, with 7 bases that match TRBD2. V was pared by 3 bases and J by 6 bases, with 10 bases of the junction left unmatched. The CDR3 is 15 amino acids. Germline V gene data show CDR1 as SGHRS and CDR2 as YFSETQ.

The sample holds a few counts of this clone. The genes are TRBV6-5 and TRBJ2-2; 7 nucleotides match TRBD2. This CDR3 has 15 residues. From germline, CDR1 is MNHEY and CDR2 SVGAGI. V lost 5 bases to trimming and J lost 1 base; unmatched junction nucleotides: 4. The CDR3 loop is CASSASGMNTGELFF. CDR3 bases: TGTGCCAGCAGTGCTAGCGGAATGAACACCGGGGAGCTGTTTTTT.

The rearrangement joins TRBV5-1 to TRBJ2-2, with 7 bases that match TRBD1. The CDR3 consists of 15 residues. After removal of 1 base from V and 6 bases from J, the junction contained 6 bases not matched to a gene. In germline, CDR1 is SGHRS, CDR2 YFSETQ. CDR3 in amino acids: CASSLRAGGPGELFF. CDR3 bases: TGCGCCAGCAGCTTGCGGGCAGGGGGACCCGGGGAGCTGTTTTTT.

This chain connects TRBV7-8 to TRBJ1-4; possible D gene TRBD1, 5 bases. Germline V gene data show CDR1 as SGHVS and CDR2 as FQNEAQ. Trimming removed 0 bases at V and 10 bases at J, with 21 bases between. The CDR3 spans 17 residues. The CDR3, as DNA: TGTGCCAGCAGCTTAGCGAAGGCCAGGGACGGGCGCGGAAAACTGTTTTTT. Its translation: CASSLAKARDGRGKLFF.

CDR3 coding DNA: TGTGCCAGCAGTGATAGGGGGCGGTCCACTGAAGCTTTCTTT. Its translation: CASSDRGRSTEAFF. The rearrangement uses TRBV25-1 and TRBJ1-1, with 7 bases aligning to TRBD1. The CDR3 is 14 residues long. Germline V gene lookup returns CDR1 MGHDK and CDR2 SYGVNS. J lost 4 bases, V lost 3 bases, and 5 bases had no gene match.

This clone was observed a few times. This sequence joins TRBV6-1 and TRBJ2-3, with a tentative D call TRBD2 (6 bases). This CDR3 has 15 residues. Germline assignment: CDR1 MNHNS and CDR2 SASEGT. V shed 7 bases and J shed 1 base, with 15 bases lying between them. CDR3 in amino acids: CASNRGSGRTDTQYF. The CDR3 DNA sequence: TGTGCCAGCAATCGTGGTAGCGGTCGCACAGATACGCAGTATTTT.

This sequence joins TRBV5-6 and TRBJ2-1, with D maybe TRBD2 (6 bases). The CDR3 has 13 residues. The germline V gene encodes CDR1 SGHDT and CDR2 YYEEEE. V lost 10 bases to trimming and J lost 9 bases, with 20 bases between them. CDR3: CAQIPGDGGEQFF. DNA for the CDR3: TGTGCCCAGATCCCGGGGGACGGCGGTGAGCAGTTCTTC.

This clone has just a few counts. The chain joins TRBV15 to TRBJ2-5; the D is unclear. V dropped 3 bases and J dropped 1 base, with 12 bases sitting between them. Germline CDR1 reads LNHNV; CDR2 reads YYDKDF (reference sequence). The length of the CDR3 is 15 residues. The CDR3 DNA reads as TGTGCCACCAGCAGCCCGGAGCTACTCCAAGAGACCCAGTACTTC. This sequence encodes CATSSPELLQETQYF.

This sequence joins TRBV7-2 and TRBJ1-5; D possibly corresponds to TRBD1 (6 bases). The CDR3 extends over 15 amino acids. Germline V gene data show CDR1 as SGHTA and CDR2 as FQGNSA. Trimming left V 1 base short and J 10 bases short, with 17 bases between. This CDR3 is CASSLGGQRQGPQHF. DNA for the CDR3: TGTGCCAGCAGCTTAGGGGGGCAGCGTCAAGGTCCCCAGCATTTT.

In its sample, this clone was seen a few times. This chain uses TRBV12-5 with TRBJ2-1; TRBD2 aligns across 7 bases. There are 17 residues in the CDR3. With 1 base clipped from V and 4 bases from J, the junction kept 10 bases outside the gene matches. Germline V gives CDR1 LGHNT, CDR2 FRNRAP. DNA of the CDR3: TGTGCTAGTGGTTTGGCGGACGGGAGGTCCCTATACAATGAGCAGTTCTTC. It specifies CASGLADGRSLYNEQFF.

V and J are TRBV6-6 and TRBJ1-2; perhaps TRBD1 as D (6 bases). Germline V gene lookup returns CDR1 MNHNY and CDR2 SVGAGI (reference sequence). V was cut by 6 bases and J by 1 base, with 12 bases left in between. The CDR3 consists of 14 residues. Here the CDR3 DNA reads TGTGCCAGCAGCCCGGGGGGCCGTAACTATGGCTACACCTTC. It yields the protein CASSPGGRNYGYTF.

CDR3 sequence: CASSQGTTEAFF. DNA for the CDR3: TGCGCCAGCAGCCAAGGAACCACTGAAGCTTTCTTT. This chain uses TRBV4-1 with TRBJ1-1; D is undetermined. Germline CDR1 is MGHRA and CDR2 is YSYEKL. This CDR3 has 12 residues. Trimming took off 1 base at V and 4 bases at J, with 4 bases between the two ends.

This chain links TRBV4-3 with TRBJ2-3; D assignment may be TRBD1 or TRBD2 (6 bases each). This CDR3 has 13 amino acids. V was pared by 7 bases and J by 3 bases, with 11 bases between. Germline V gene data show CDR1 as LGHNA and CDR2 as YSLEER. The CDR3 sequence: CASNRGGTDTQYF. CDR3 bases: TGCGCCAGCAATCGAGGGGGGACAGATACGCAGTATTTT.

This clone was observed a few times. The chain is built from TRBV6-6 and TRBJ2-2; 11 bases align to TRBD2. CDR3 length: 16 residues. Per the germline V gene, CDR1 is MNHNY and CDR2 is SVGAGI (reference sequence). The V segment lost 6 bases and the J segment 5 bases; nucleotides outside the gene matches: 8. The CDR3 DNA is TGTGCCAGCAGCAATACCGGGACTAGCGGTACCGGGGAGCTGTTTTTT. Encoded protein: CASSNTGTSGTGELFF.

This clone was picked up a small number of times. The chain joins TRBV9 to TRBJ2-5; D gene ambiguous. This CDR3 comprises 14 residues. Germline CDR1 reads SGDLS; CDR2 reads YYNGEE. V was clipped by 1 base and J by 9 bases, with 16 bases between them. CDR3: CASSVRSTAGAQYF. As DNA, the CDR3 is TGTGCCAGCAGCGTACGGAGCACCGCCGGAGCCCAGTACTTC.

This clone was seen only a few times. The chain links TRBV4-3 to TRBJ1-2; unclear D gene. The germline V gene has CDR1 LGHNA and CDR2 YSLEER. This CDR3 has 13 amino acids. V was shortened by 1 base and J by 4 bases, with 7 bases between the two germline ends. CDR3: CASSQAGSYGYTF. The CDR3 bases are TGCGCCAGCAGCCAAGCGGGTAGCTATGGCTACACCTTC.

This clone was seen only a few times. The chain links TRBV7-2 to TRBJ2-1, with TRBD2 matching over 7 bases. The V and J ends lost 5 bases and 3 bases, in that order; junction bases with no gene match: 4. This CDR3 contains 14 residues. Germline V lookup: CDR1 SGHTA, CDR2 FQGNSA. CDR3 sequence (DNA): TGTGCCAGCAGCGCAACTAGCGACTACAATGAGCAGTTCTTC. Translating it yields CASSATSDYNEQFF. Full variable domain (rest looked up from reference TRBV7-2 and TRBJ2-1): GAGVSQSPSNKVTEKGKDVELRCDPISGHTALYWYRQSLGQGLEFLIYFQGNSAPDKSGLPSDRFSAERTGGSVSTLTIQRTQQEDSAVYLCASSATSDYNEQFFGPGTRLTVL.

This clone turned up a few times. This sequence joins TRBV4-2 and TRBJ2-2; D is possibly TRBD1 (6 bases). Germline V gives CDR1 LGHNA, CDR2 YNFKEQ. Trimming pared 4 bases from V and 2 bases from J, leaving 11 bases between. The CDR3 covers 15 residues. The CDR3 DNA is TGTGCCAGCAGCCTGGGGGCCGAAAACACCGGGGAGCTGTTTTTT. Protein sequence: CASSLGAENTGELFF.

This clone was observed a few times. The rearrangement uses TRBV7-2 and TRBJ2-5; 8 nucleotides match TRBD2. V shed 4 bases and J 5 bases; nucleotides not matched to a gene: 12. The CDR3 consists of 16 residues. Germline loops: CDR1 SGHTA, CDR2 FQGNSA. DNA for the CDR3: TGTGCCAGCAGCTATAACGCAGCGGGAGTGGGGGAGACCCAGTACTTC. Protein: CASSYNAAGVGETQYF. The full variable domain, with the rest looked up from reference TRBV7-2 and TRBJ2-5, is GAGVSQSPSNKVTEKGKDVELRCDPISGHTALYWYRQSLGQGLEFLIYFQGNSAPDKSGLPSDRFSAERTGGSVSTLTIQRTQQEDSAVYLCASSYNAAGVGETQYFGPGTRLLVL.

V and J are TRBV6-1 and TRBJ2-1, with D perhaps matching TRBD2 (5 bases). CDR1 and CDR2 from the germline V gene are MNHNS and SASEGT. Trimming pared 1 base from V and 4 bases from J, leaving 11 bases between. The CDR3 is 15 amino acids. The CDR3 region is CASSEVGSRYNEQFF. DNA of the CDR3: TGTGCCAGCAGTGAAGTGGGGAGCCGATACAATGAGCAGTTCTTC.

This clone has only a few counts. The chain recombines TRBV9 with TRBJ2-7; D perhaps matches TRBD2 (6 bases). The germline gives CDR1 SGDLS, CDR2 YYNGEE. Trimming left V 0 bases short and J 5 bases short, with 9 bases between. CDR3 size: 13 residues. DNA of the CDR3: TGTGCCAGCAGCGTAGCTACGGGAGACGAGCAGTACTTC. It codes for CASSVATGDEQYF.

The sample holds a few counts of this clone. This rearrangement joins TRBV6-5 to TRBJ1-2; 9 bases align to TRBD1. Germline-derived CDR1 and CDR2 are MNHEY and SVGAGI. The V gene end was trimmed by 2 bases and the J gene end by 8 bases; junction bases not matched to a gene: 9. The CDR3 runs 15 residues. The DNA for the CDR3 is TGTGCCAGCAGTTACACAGGGGGCAGGGTAGGCGGCTACACCTTC. Its translation: CASSYTGGRVGGYTF.

The rearrangement uses TRBV10-2 and TRBJ1-2; D call uncertain. The V end was cut by 8 bases, the J end by 8 bases, with 18 bases between. Germline loops: CDR1 WSHSY, CDR2 SAAADI. The CDR3 is made up of 13 amino acids. CDR3 sequence (DNA): TGCGCCAGCTCACCCGGACGGGCTAGGGGCTACACCTTC. It is translated as CASSPGRARGYTF.

The chain links TRBV7-2 to TRBJ2-7; D is tentatively TRBD1 or TRBD2 (5 bases each). V was cut by 1 base and J by 3 bases, with 19 bases left in between. The CDR3 is 17 amino acids. Germline CDR1 and CDR2: SGHTA and FQGNSA. CDR3 in DNA: TGTGCCAGCAGCTTAGTGGGGACCCGCGTGATTGGCTACGAGCAGTACTTC. This translates into CASSLVGTRVIGYEQYF.